These 18 T cell receptor beta chains were all obtained from the same sample, sequenced in a study of vaccination and CD4 T cells after COVID-19. Antigen specificity for these receptors is unknown. The treatment was: approximately 9-day PBMC culture with coronavirus spike peptide pools or control peptides (ViraFEST assay). Cultured CD4+ T cell DNA was sequenced using the Oncomine TCR Beta short-read assay. One entry per CDR3 protein results from TCRdb running MiXCR on the PCR reads. Here the sample spans roughly 12,000 distinct CDR3 sequences, 76% being singletons. The sample consisted of CD4+ T cells from blood, cultured in vitro. These receptors originate from a human donor who had recovered from COVID-19.

The chain joins TRBV7-2 to TRBJ2-5; 8 bases match TRBD1. This CDR3 has 16 amino acids. The V and J ends lost 1 base and 2 bases, in that order; junction bases with no gene match: 6. The V gene's germline CDR1 is SGHTA and CDR2 FQGNSA. CDR3 loop: CASSLVGQEYQETQYF. The CDR3 coding sequence is TGTGCCAGCAGCTTAGTGGGACAGGAGTATCAAGAGACCCAGTACTTC.

The gene calls are TRBV21-1 and TRBJ2-7; the table assigns TRBD2, which was not confirmed against the DNA. TRBV21-1 counts as a pseudogene. The CDR3 length is 20 residues. This CDR3 reads CASSKLPHCSGRRPCYEQYF. CDR3 nucleotides: TGTGCCAGCAGCAAACTTCCCCACTGTAGCGGGAGGCGACCCTGCTACGAGCAGTACTTC.

In its sample, this clonotype was seen once. This chain links TRBV28 with TRBJ1-2; unclear D gene. Germline CDR1 is MDHEN and CDR2 is SYDVKM. V was clipped by 7 bases and J by 1 base, with 13 bases between them. The CDR3 is 14 amino acids. CDR3 sequence: CASTRTAVNYGYTF. The CDR3 DNA is TGTGCCAGCACCCGGACGGCGGTTAACTATGGCTACACCTTC.

The V and J genes are TRBV7-9 and TRBJ2-1; D is possibly TRBD1 (6 bases). V was pared by 5 bases and J by 0 bases, with 17 bases between. The germline V gene encodes CDR1 SEHNR and CDR2 FQNEAQ (reference sequence). This CDR3 is 17 amino acids long. CDR3 loop: CASSPKGTPYSYNEQFF. Written as DNA, the CDR3 is TGTGCCAGCAGCCCAAAAGGGACACCTTACTCCTACAATGAGCAGTTCTTC.

The chain combines TRBV27 with TRBJ2-7, with D unresolved. V lost 4 bases and J lost 4, with 11 bases in between. This CDR3 is built from 13 residues. From germline, CDR1 is MNHEY and CDR2 SMNVEV (reference sequence). The CDR3 region has the DNA TGTGCCAGCAGTTCTCACCTCCGATACGAGCAGTACTTC. It specifies CASSSHLRYEQYF.

V usage is TRBV6-4 and J usage is TRBJ1-6; D remains ambiguous. The V end was cut by 2 bases, the J end by 3 bases, with 2 bases between. CDR1 MRHNA and CDR2 SNTAGT come from the germline V gene. CDR3 length: 13 residues. CDR3 sequence: CASSDNYNSPLHF. DNA for the CDR3: TGTGCCAGCAGTGACAACTATAATTCACCCCTCCACTTT.

V and J are TRBV27 and TRBJ2-2, with D uncertain. From germline, CDR1 is MNHEY and CDR2 SMNVEV (reference sequence). The CDR3 covers 15 residues. The V and J ends lost 3 bases and 1 base respectively, with 9 bases between them. CDR3 sequence reads: CASSLRPLNTGELFF. The CDR3 nucleotides read TGTGCCAGCAGTTTGAGACCTTTGAACACCGGGGAGCTGTTTTTT.

This rearrangement joins TRBV5-4 to TRBJ1-1; D not certain. Per germline, CDR1 SGHNT and CDR2 YYREEE (reference sequence). V dropped 1 base and J dropped 3 bases, with 10 bases sitting between them. This CDR3 spans 14 amino acids. In DNA, the CDR3 is TGTGCCAGCAGCTTGCGGGTTCTGGACACTGAAGCTTTCTTT. Protein sequence: CASSLRVLDTEAFF.

The chain carries TRBV24-1 and TRBJ2-2, with D uncertain. Germline CDR1 KGHDR, CDR2 SFDVKD. The CDR3 totals 11 residues. The V and J ends lost 5 bases and 6 bases respectively, with 3 bases between them. The chain's CDR3 is CATSASGELFF. CDR3 bases: TGTGCCACCAGTGCGTCCGGGGAGCTGTTTTTT.

The table lists this clonotype with a count of one. The chain couples TRBV7-2 to TRBJ2-7, with a possible D match to TRBD2 (5 bases). Germline CDR1 is SGHTA and CDR2 is FQGNSA. The CDR3 has 12 amino acids. V lost 11 bases and J lost 5, with 16 bases in between. In DNA, the CDR3 is TGTGCCGAGAGGGCGGGTCGGCACGAGCAGTACTTC. Its protein product is CAERAGRHEQYF.

V and J are TRBV29-1 and TRBJ1-5; TRBD1 agrees at 7 bases. The trim removed 6 bases at V and 7 bases at J, leaving 9 bases unmatched. CDR1 is SQVTM, CDR2 ANQGSEA, per germline. There are 13 residues in the CDR3. The CDR3 DNA reads TGCAGCGTCATTCCAGGGGGGGACCAGCCCCAGCATTTT. This encodes CSVIPGGDQPQHF.

V is TRBV7-2 and J is TRBJ2-1; TRBD2 aligns across 14 bases. Germline-derived CDR1 and CDR2 are SGHTA and FQGNSA. With 3 bases clipped from V and 9 bases from J, the junction kept 4 bases outside the gene matches. This CDR3 contains 15 residues. CDR3 protein: CASSLGLAGASEQFF. Written as DNA, the CDR3 is TGTGCCAGCAGCTTGGGACTAGCGGGAGCCAGTGAGCAGTTCTTC.

The sample holds a few counts of this clonotype. CDR3 region: CASSQQGNQPQHF. CDR3 DNA sequence: TGTGCCAGCAGCCAACAGGGAAATCAGCCCCAGCATTTT. This chain connects TRBV6-1 to TRBJ1-5, with D possibly being TRBD1 (6 bases). V lost 6 bases to trimming and J lost 4 bases, with 10 bases between them. Germline V gene lookup returns CDR1 MNHNS and CDR2 SASEGT. The CDR3 is 13 amino acids.

The J gene is TRBJ2-3, the V gene TRBV7-2; either TRBD1 or TRBD2 may supply D (5 bases each). CDR3 size: 14 residues. Per germline, CDR1 SGHTA and CDR2 FQGNSA. Deletions cut 7 bases from V and 2 bases from J, with 13 bases between. The CDR3 spells CASTRDPATDTQYF. The CDR3 DNA sequence: TGTGCCAGCACCCGGGACCCAGCCACAGATACGCAGTATTTT.

There are a few counts of this clonotype. This chain joins TRBV7-2 and TRBJ2-3; 15 bases agree with TRBD2. V was clipped by 4 bases and J by 8 bases; unmatched bases: 7. The CDR3 has 16 residues. CDR1 is SGHTA and CDR2 is FQGNSA in the germline V gene. The CDR3 region has the DNA TGTGCCAGCAGCTCCCGGACTAGCGGGAGGGCAGGTACGCAGTATTTT. It codes for CASSSRTSGRAGTQYF.

This clonotype has just a few counts. The junction shows a germline mismatch at one end, possibly a read error. V and J are TRBV10-3 and TRBJ2-7; TRBD2 aligns across 7 bases. CDR3 length: 14 residues. Per germline, CDR1 ENHRY and CDR2 SYGVKD. CDR3 residues: CATSEGGVRYEQYF. CDR3 bases: TGTGCCACCAGTGAGGGAGGGGTGCGATACGAGCAGTACTTC.

The V call is TRBV20-1, the J call TRBJ2-5; 8 positions match TRBD2. V gave up 6 bases and J gave up 3 bases; unmatched junction bases: 6. The germline gives CDR1 DFQATT, CDR2 SNEGSKA (reference sequence). This CDR3 is 13 amino acids long. The CDR3 reads CSAPPGGEETQYF. The CDR3 DNA follows: TGCAGTGCCCCCCCGGGGGGGGAAGAGACCCAGTACTTC.

This clonotype was seen a single time. This rearrangement joins TRBV10-3 to TRBJ1-1; maybe TRBD1 (5 bases). This CDR3 contains 12 residues. Looked up from germline, CDR1 is ENHRY and CDR2 is SYGVKD. V shed 8 bases and J shed 0 bases, with 7 bases lying between them. The CDR3 DNA reads TGTGCCATCGGACACATGAACACTGAAGCTTTCTTT. This codes for CAIGHMNTEAFF.